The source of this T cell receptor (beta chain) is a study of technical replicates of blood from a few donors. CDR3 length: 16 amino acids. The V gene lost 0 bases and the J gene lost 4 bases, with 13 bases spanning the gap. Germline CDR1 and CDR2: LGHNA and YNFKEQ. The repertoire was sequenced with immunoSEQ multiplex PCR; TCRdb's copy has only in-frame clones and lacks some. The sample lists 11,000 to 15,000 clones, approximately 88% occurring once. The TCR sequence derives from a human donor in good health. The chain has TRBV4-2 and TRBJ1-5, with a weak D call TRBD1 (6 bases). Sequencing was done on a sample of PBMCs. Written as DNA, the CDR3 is TGTGCCAGCAGCCAAGATCCCACAGGGTTAAATCAGCCCCAGCATTTT. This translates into CASSQDPTGLNQPQHF.